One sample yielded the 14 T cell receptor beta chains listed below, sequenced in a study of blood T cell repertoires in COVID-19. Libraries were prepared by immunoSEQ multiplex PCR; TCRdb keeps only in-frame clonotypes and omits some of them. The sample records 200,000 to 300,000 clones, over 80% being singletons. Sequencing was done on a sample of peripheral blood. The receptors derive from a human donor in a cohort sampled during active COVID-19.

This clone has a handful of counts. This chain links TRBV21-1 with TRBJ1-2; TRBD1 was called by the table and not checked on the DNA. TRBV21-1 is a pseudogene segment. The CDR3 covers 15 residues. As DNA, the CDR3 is TGTGCCAGCAGCAAAGAAGAGGACAGGGGTCATGGCTACACCTTC. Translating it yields CASSKEEDRGHGYTF.

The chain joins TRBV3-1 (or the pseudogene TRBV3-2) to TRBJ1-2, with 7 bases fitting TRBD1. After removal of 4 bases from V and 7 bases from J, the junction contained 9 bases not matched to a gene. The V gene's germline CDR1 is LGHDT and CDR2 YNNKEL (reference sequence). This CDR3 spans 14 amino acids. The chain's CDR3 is CASSREQGIGGYTF. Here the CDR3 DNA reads TGTGCCAGCAGCCGGGAACAGGGGATCGGTGGCTACACCTTC.

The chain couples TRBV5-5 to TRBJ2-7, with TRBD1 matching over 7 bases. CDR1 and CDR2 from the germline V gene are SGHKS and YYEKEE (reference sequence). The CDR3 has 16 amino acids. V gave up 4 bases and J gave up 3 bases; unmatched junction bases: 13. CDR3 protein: CASSARQGISSYEQYF. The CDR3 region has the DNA TGTGCCAGCAGCGCAAGACAGGGAATTTCAAGCTACGAGCAGTACTTC.

DNA of the CDR3: TGCGCCAGCAGCACTACAGGCTACGAGCAGTACTTC. As protein: CASSTTGYEQYF. The chain uses TRBV5-1 and TRBJ2-7, with D possibly TRBD1 on 5 matching bases. V was clipped by 4 bases and J by 3 bases, with 8 bases between them. This CDR3 spans 12 amino acids. CDR1 is SGHRS, CDR2 YFSETQ, per germline.

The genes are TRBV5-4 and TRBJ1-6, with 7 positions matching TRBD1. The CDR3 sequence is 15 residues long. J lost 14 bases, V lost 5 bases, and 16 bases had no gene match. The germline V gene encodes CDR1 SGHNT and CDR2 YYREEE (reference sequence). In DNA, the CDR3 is TGTGCCAGCAGTTTCGACAGGGTGACTATTCCGACCCTCCACTTT. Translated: CASSFDRVTIPTLHF.

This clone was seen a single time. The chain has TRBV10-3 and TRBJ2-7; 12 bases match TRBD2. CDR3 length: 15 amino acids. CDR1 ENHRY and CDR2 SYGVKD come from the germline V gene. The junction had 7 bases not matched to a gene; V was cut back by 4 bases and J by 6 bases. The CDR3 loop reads CAISVPGLAGSEQYF. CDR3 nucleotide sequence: TGTGCCATCAGTGTACCGGGACTAGCGGGCTCCGAGCAGTACTTC.

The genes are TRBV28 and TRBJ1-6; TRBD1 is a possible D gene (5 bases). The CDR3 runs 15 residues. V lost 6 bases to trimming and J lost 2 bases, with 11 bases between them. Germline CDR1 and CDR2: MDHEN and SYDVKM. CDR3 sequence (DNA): TGTGCCAGCAGCTTAGACAGCCCCTATAATTCACCCCTCCACTTT. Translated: CASSLDSPYNSPLHF.

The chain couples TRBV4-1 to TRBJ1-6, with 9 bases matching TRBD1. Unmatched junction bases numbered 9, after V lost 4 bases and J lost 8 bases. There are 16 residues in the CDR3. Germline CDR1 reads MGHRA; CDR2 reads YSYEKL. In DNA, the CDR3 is TGCGCCAGCAGCCTCCATCCCCGGACAGGGGATTCACCCCTCCACTTT. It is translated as CASSLHPRTGDSPLHF.

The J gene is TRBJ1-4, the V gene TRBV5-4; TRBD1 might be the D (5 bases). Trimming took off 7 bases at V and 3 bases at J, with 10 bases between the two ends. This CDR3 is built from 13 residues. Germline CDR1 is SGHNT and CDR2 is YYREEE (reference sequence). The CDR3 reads CASAGGANEKLFF. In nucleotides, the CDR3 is TGTGCCAGCGCGGGGGGGGCTAATGAAAAACTGTTTTTT. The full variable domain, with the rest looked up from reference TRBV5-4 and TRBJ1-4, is ETGVTQSPTHLIKTRGQQVTLRCSSQSGHNTVSWYQQALGQGPQFIFQYYREEENGRGNFPPRFSGLQFPNYSSELNVNALELDDSALYLCASAGGANEKLFFGSGTQLSVL.

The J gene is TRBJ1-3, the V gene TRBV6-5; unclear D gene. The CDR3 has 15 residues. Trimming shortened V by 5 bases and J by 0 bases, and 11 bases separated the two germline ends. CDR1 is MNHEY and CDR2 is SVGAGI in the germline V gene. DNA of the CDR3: TGTGCCAGCAGTACTCCCCGGGGCTCTGGAAACACCATATATTTT. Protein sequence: CASSTPRGSGNTIYF.

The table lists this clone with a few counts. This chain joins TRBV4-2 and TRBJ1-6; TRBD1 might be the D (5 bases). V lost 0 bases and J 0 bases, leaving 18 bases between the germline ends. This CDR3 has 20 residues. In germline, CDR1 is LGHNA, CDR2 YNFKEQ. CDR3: CASSQDPTVNINSYNSPLHF. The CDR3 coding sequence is TGTGCCAGCAGCCAAGACCCGACAGTGAACATTAACTCCTATAATTCACCCCTCCACTTT.

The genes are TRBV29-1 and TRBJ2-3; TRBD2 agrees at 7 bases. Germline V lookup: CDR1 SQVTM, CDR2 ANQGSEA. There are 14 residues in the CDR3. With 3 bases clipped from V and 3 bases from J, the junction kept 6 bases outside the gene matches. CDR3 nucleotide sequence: TGCAGCGTTGACGGGGGAGGGCTGACAGATACGCAGTATTTT. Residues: CSVDGGGLTDTQYF.

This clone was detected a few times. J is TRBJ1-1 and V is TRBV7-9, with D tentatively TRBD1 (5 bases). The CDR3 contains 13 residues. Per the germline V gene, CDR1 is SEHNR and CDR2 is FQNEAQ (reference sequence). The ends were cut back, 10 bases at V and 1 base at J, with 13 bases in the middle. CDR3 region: CATTSGQNTEAFF. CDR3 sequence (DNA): TGTGCCACCACCTCTGGACAGAACACTGAAGCTTTCTTT.

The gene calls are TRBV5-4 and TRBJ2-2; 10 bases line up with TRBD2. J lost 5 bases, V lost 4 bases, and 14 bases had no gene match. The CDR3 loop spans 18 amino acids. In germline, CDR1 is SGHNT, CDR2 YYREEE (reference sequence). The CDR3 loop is CASSLGVASGSGTGELFF. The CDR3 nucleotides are TGTGCCAGCAGCCTCGGGGTGGCTAGCGGGAGTGGGACCGGGGAGCTGTTTTTT.